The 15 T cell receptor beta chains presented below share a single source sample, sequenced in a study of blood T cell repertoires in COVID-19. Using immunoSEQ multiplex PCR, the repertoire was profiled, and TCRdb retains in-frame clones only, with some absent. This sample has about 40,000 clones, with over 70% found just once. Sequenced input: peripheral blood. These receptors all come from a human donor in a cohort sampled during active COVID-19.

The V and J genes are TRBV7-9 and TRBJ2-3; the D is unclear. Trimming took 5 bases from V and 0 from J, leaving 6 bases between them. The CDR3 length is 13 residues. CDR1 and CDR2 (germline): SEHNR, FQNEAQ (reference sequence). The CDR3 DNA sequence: TGTGCCAGCAGCCATACTAGCACAGATACGCAGTATTTT. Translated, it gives CASSHTSTDTQYF.

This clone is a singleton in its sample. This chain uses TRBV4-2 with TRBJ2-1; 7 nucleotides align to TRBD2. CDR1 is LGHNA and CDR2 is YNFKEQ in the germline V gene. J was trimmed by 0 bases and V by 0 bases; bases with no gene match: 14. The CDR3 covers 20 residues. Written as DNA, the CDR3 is TGTGCCAGCAGCCAAGAGGGGGTACGGGGGGTCGAGAGCTCCTACAATGAGCAGTTCTTC. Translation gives CASSQEGVRGVESSYNEQFF.

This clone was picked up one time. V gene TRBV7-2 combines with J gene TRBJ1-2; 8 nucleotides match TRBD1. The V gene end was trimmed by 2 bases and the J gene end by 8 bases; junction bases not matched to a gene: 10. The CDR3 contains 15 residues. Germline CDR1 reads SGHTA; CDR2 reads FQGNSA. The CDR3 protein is CASSLYPDRADGYTF. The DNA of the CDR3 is TGTGCCAGCAGCTTATACCCGGACAGGGCTGACGGCTACACCTTC.

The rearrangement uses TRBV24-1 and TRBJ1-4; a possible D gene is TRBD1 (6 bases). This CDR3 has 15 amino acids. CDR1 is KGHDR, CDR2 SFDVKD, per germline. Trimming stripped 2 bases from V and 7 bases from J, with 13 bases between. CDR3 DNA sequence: TGTGCCACCAGTGATTCAAGGGGGTCGGGTGAAAAACTGTTTTTT. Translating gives CATSDSRGSGEKLFF.

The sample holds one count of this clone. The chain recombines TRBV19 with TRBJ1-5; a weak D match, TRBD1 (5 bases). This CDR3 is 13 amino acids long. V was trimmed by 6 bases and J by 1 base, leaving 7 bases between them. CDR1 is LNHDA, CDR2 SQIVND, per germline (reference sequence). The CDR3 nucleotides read TGTGCCAGTAGGGGGGGAAGCAATCAGCCCCAGCATTTT. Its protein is CASRGGSNQPQHF.

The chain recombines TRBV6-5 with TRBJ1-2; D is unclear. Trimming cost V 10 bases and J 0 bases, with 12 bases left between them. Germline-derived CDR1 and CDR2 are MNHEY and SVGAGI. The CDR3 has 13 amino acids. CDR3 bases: TGTGCCACCTCAGGTCCTGCTAACTATGGCTACACCTTC. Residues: CATSGPANYGYTF.

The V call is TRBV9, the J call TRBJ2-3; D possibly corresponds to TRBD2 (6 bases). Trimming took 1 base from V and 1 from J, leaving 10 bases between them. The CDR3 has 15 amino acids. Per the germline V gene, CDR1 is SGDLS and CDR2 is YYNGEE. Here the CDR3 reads CASSVIGGGTDTQYF. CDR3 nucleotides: TGTGCCAGCAGCGTAATTGGCGGGGGCACAGATACGCAGTATTTT.

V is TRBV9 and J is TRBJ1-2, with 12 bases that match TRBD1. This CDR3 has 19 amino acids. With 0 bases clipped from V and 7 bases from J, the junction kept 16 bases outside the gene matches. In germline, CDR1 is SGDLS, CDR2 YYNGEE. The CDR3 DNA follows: TGTGCCAGCAGCGTAGCGGGAGCGGAGGGACAGGGGGCGCGGACTGGCTACACCTTC. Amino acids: CASSVAGAEGQGARTGYTF.

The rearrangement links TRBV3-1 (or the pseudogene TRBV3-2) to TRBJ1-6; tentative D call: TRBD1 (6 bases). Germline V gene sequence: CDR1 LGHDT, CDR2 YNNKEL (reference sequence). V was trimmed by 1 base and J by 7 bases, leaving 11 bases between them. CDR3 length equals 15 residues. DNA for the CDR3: TGTGCCAGCAGCCAAGTGACAGGTTTGAATTCACCCCTCCACTTT. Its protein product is CASSQVTGLNSPLHF.

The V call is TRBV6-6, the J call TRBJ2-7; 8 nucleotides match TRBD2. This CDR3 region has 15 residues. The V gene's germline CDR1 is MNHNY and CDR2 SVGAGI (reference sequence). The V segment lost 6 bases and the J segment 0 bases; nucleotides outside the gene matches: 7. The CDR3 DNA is TGTGCCAGCAGACCATTAACTAGCGGCTCCTACGAGCAGTACTTC. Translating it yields CASRPLTSGSYEQYF.

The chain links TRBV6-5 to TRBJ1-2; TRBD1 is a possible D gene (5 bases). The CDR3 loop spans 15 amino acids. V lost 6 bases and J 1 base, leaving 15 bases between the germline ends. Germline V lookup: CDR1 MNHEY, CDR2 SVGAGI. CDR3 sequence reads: CASRAVGEGNYGYTF. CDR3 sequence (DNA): TGTGCCAGCAGAGCGGTAGGGGAGGGTAACTATGGCTACACCTTC.

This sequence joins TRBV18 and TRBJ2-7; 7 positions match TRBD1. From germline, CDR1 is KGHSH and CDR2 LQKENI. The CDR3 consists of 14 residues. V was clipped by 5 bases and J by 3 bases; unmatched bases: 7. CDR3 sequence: CASSARTGDYEQYF. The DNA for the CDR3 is TGTGCCAGCTCAGCCCGGACAGGCGACTACGAGCAGTACTTC.

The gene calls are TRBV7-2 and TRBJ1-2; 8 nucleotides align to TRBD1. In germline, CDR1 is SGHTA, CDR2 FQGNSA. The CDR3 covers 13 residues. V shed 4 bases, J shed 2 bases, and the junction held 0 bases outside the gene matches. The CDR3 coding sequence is TGTGCCAGCAGCTGGGACAGGAACTATGGCTACACCTTC. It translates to CASSWDRNYGYTF.

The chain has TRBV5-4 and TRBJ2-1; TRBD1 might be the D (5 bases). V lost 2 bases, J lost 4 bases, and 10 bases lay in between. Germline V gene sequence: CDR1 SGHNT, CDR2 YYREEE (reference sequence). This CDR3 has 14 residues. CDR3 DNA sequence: TGTGCCAGCAGCTTCTCTAGGGGTTACAATGAGCAGTTCTTC. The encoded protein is CASSFSRGYNEQFF.

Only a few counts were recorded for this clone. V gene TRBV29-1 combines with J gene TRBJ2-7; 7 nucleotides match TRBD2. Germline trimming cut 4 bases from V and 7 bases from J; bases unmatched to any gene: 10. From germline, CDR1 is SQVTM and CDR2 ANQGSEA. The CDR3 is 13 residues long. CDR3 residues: CSVGEGGPGEQYF. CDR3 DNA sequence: TGCAGCGTTGGTGAGGGAGGGCCAGGAGAGCAGTACTTC.